The present entry profiles one T cell receptor (beta chain) with its context. Its target is not known. CDR3 length equals 16 residues. The V end was cut by 7 bases, the J end by 0 bases, with 19 bases between. CDR1 and CDR2 from the germline V gene are MDHEN and SYDVKM. The record originates from a study of OX40 agonist ivuxolimab in advanced cancers. Turning to the study itself: With ivuxolimab, an agonistic anti-OX40 (CD134) antibody, patients were treated. Three patients showed partial responses: one hepatocellular carcinoma and two cutaneous melanoma cases. Hepatocellular carcinoma, melanoma, renal cell or head and neck cancer occurred in dose-escalation patients.

General study results and limits: CD8+ T cells showed, on average, more clonal expansion than CD4+ cells.

Produced via immunoSEQ multiplex PCR; TCRdb's table is partial and in-frame only. The table includes about 70,000 clones, approximately 78% detected once. The chain uses TRBV28 and TRBJ2-7; D ambiguous. This TCR was recovered from an adult with an advanced solid tumor such as melanoma, head and neck, liver or kidney cancer. The specimen comprised CD4+ or CD8+ T cells sorted from blood, sampled in a trial of the OX40 agonist ivuxolimab. CDR3: CASTSGNADISYEQYF. The CDR3 DNA follows: TGTGCCAGCACTTCAGGCAACGCCGATATCTCCTACGAGCAGTACTTC. The full variable domain, rest sourced from reference TRBV28 and TRBJ2-7, is DVKVTQSSRYLVKRTGEKVFLECVQDMDHENMFWYRQDPGLGLRLIYFSYDVKMKEKGDIPEGYSVSREKKERFSLILESASTNQTSMYLCASTSGNADISYEQYFGPGTRLTVT.